These 5 T cell receptor beta chains were all obtained from the same sample, sequenced in a study of T-cell reconstitution after alpha-beta-depleted transplantation in children. Preparation of the TCRbeta library used unique molecular identifiers. TCRdb itself ran the PCR reads through MiXCR, one entry per CDR3 protein. This table has 200,000 to 250,000 distinct CDR3 sequences, 7.5% to 9.5% appearing once. The sequencing here drew on PBMCs, mostly from graft donor cells, taken 180 days after TCRalphabeta/CD19-depleted stem cell transplant. The receptors stem from a male patient aged 10-17 years who had a stem cell transplant for acute lymphoblastic leukemia, so the T cells may come from the graft donor.

This clonotype has a count of ten or more. The chain links TRBV7-3 to TRBJ2-3; possible D gene TRBD1, 5 bases. Germline V gene data show CDR1 as SGHTA and CDR2 as FQGTGA. The germline V and J ends were trimmed by 3 bases and 0 bases, with 7 bases remaining between them. CDR3 length: 14 amino acids. This CDR3 is CASSLGRSTDTQYF. DNA of the CDR3: TGTGCCAGCAGCTTGGGGCGGAGCACAGATACGCAGTATTTT.

This clonotype was found many times. V is TRBV4-3 and J is TRBJ2-3; TRBD2 matches at 11 bases. Germline V CDR1 and CDR2: LGHNA, YSLEER. The CDR3 consists of 15 residues. V lost 4 bases and J lost 2; bases outside the gene matches: 2. The CDR3 reads CASSRLAGPTDTQYF. In nucleotides, the CDR3 is TGCGCCAGCAGCCGACTAGCGGGGCCCACAGATACGCAGTATTTT.

This clonotype was counted ten times or more. This rearrangement joins TRBV7-2 to TRBJ2-7; possible D gene TRBD2, 5 bases. V lost 1 base to trimming and J lost 0 bases, with 10 bases between them. This CDR3 contains 15 residues. The V gene's germline CDR1 is SGHTA and CDR2 FQGNSA. CDR3 sequence (DNA): TGTGCCAGCAGCTTAGTGGGTGGAGGCTCCTACGAGCAGTACTTC. Residues: CASSLVGGGSYEQYF.

There are many counts of this clonotype. The chain links TRBV18 to TRBJ2-5; D remains ambiguous. The germline V and J ends were trimmed by 0 bases and 7 bases, with 3 bases remaining between them. The CDR3 totals 11 residues. The germline V gene has CDR1 KGHSH and CDR2 LQKENI. The CDR3 sequence: CASSPPGTQYF. Written as DNA, the CDR3 is TGTGCCAGCTCACCACCTGGGACCCAGTACTTC.

This clonotype was counted ten times or more. The chain links TRBV19 to TRBJ1-5; 8 bases fit TRBD1. The trim removed 7 bases at V and 5 bases at J, leaving 10 bases unmatched. This CDR3 is 15 amino acids long. Germline V gene data show CDR1 as LNHDA and CDR2 as SQIVND (reference sequence). The CDR3 is CASTPGQVPYQPQHF. The DNA of the CDR3 is TGTGCCAGTACCCCGGGACAGGTGCCCTATCAGCCCCAGCATTTT. Full variable domain (rest looked up from reference TRBV19 and TRBJ1-5): DGGITQSPKYLFRKEGQNVTLSCEQNLNHDAMYWYRQDPGQGLRLIYYSQIVNDFQKGDIAEGYSVSREKKESFPLTVTSAQKNPTAFYLCASTPGQVPYQPQHFGDGTRLSIL.